The 17 T cell receptor beta chains presented below share a single source sample, sequenced in a study of cytomegalovirus exposure and HLA in healthy donors. PCR was performed using 60 Vbeta and 13 Jbeta primers. This table comes from immunoSEQ multiplex PCR, and its TCRdb copy is limited to in-frame clones, with some not included. The repertoire holds under 130,000 clones, with roughly 66% as singletons. What was sequenced was PBMCs. Receptors originate from a woman in her 50s in good health and CMV-seronegative.

Concerning this clone: The same CDR3 is also encoded by other DNA sequences in this sample. This sequence joins TRBV19 and TRBJ2-5, with D maybe TRBD2 (5 bases). The CDR3 is 17 amino acids. The V end lost 3 bases, the J end lost 5 bases, and 22 bases lay between the germline ends. CDR1 LNHDA and CDR2 SQIVND come from the germline V gene (reference sequence). The CDR3 loop reads CASSIQAARPGKETQYF. CDR3 in DNA: TGTGCCAGTAGTATCCAAGCGGCAAGGCCTGGGAAGGAGACCCAGTACTTC. Supplemented by reference TRBV19 and TRBJ2-5, the full variable domain reads DGGITQSPKYLFRKEGQNVTLSCEQNLNHDAMYWYRQDPGQGLRLIYYSQIVNDFQKGDIAEGYSVSREKKESFPLTVTSAQKNPTAFYLCASSIQAARPGKETQYFGPGTRLLVL.

The count of this clone is one. The chain employs TRBV5-6 and TRBJ2-7; 7 nucleotides match TRBD1. The length of the CDR3 is 14 residues. The V segment lost 4 bases and the J segment 3 bases; nucleotides outside the gene matches: 7. Germline V gene lookup returns CDR1 SGHDT and CDR2 YYEEEE. The CDR3 spells CASSADRFDYEQYF. In nucleotides, the CDR3 is TGTGCCAGCAGCGCGGACAGGTTCGACTACGAGCAGTACTTC.

This clone has more than one count but fewer than ten. The V call is TRBV6-1, the J call TRBJ1-2; 9 bases are a match to TRBD1. The CDR3 covers 15 residues. The junction had 7 bases not matched to a gene; V was cut back by 1 base and J by 7 bases. The germline V gene encodes CDR1 MNHNS and CDR2 SASEGT. The CDR3 reads CASSEGARDRAGYTF. The CDR3 region has the DNA TGTGCCAGCAGTGAAGGGGCGCGGGACAGGGCTGGCTACACCTTC.

This chain links TRBV7-6 with TRBJ2-5; TRBD2 matches at 10 bases. The closer fit of TRBJ2-7 to the DNA end suggests the J call may be wrong. The CDR3 totals 18 residues. From germline, CDR1 is SGHVS and CDR2 FNYEAQ. The CDR3 spells CASSLRVLGIAGGYEQYF. The DNA of the CDR3 is TGTGCCAGCAGCTTGAGGGTGTTAGGGATAGCGGGGGGCTACGAGCAGTACTTC.

The genes are TRBV19 and TRBJ1-2, with TRBD1 as a possible D gene (5 bases). The CDR3 sequence is 13 residues long. V was pared by 7 bases and J by 1 base, with 10 bases between. Germline V CDR1 and CDR2: LNHDA, SQIVND (reference sequence). CDR3 nucleotide sequence: TGTGCCAGTACGGGGGGGGTTAACTATGGCTACACCTTC. This gives the protein CASTGGVNYGYTF.

There are a few counts of this clone. V and J are TRBV18 and TRBJ2-7, with D possibly being TRBD1 (5 bases). Germline lookup yields CDR1 KGHSH and CDR2 LQKENI. This CDR3 has 17 amino acids. V was cut by 1 base and J by 3 bases, with 19 bases left in between. DNA for the CDR3: TGTGCCAGCTCACCACAAGAACAGGTGCTCGGTAGCTACGAGCAGTACTTC. It translates to CASSPQEQVLGSYEQYF.

The chain combines TRBV29-1 with TRBJ2-2; D may be TRBD2 (5 bases). The CDR3 spans 16 residues. Trimming left V 4 bases short and J 1 base short, with 16 bases between. The germline gives CDR1 SQVTM, CDR2 ANQGSEA. The CDR3 loop is CSVGQATGVNTGELFF. In DNA form, the CDR3 reads TGCAGCGTTGGTCAGGCCACCGGGGTGAACACCGGGGAGCTGTTTTTT.

V gene TRBV4-1 combines with J gene TRBJ1-4; D perhaps matches TRBD1 (6 bases). The germline CDR1 and CDR2 sequences are MGHRA and YSYEKL. V was clipped by 3 bases and J by 0 bases, with 17 bases between them. The CDR3 has 18 amino acids. CDR3: CASSHRDIRITTNEKLFF. The CDR3, as DNA: TGCGCCAGCAGCCACCGGGACATCCGAATTACAACTAATGAAAAACTGTTTTTT.

This chain joins TRBV29-1 and TRBJ2-3, with 7 bases fitting TRBD2. Germline values: CDR1 SQVTM, CDR2 ANQGSEA. This CDR3 is built from 15 residues. V shed 8 bases, J shed 5 bases, and the junction held 16 bases outside the gene matches. The CDR3 loop reads CSQVPGGGIVDTQYF. Here the CDR3 DNA reads TGCAGCCAGGTCCCGGGGGGAGGGATAGTAGATACGCAGTATTTT.

This chain uses TRBV30 with TRBJ2-2; 12 bases map to TRBD2. This CDR3 region has 16 residues. The germline V gene has CDR1 GTSNPN and CDR2 SVGIG (reference sequence). Trimming at V came to 1 base and at J to 1 base, leaving 1 base not matched to a gene. This CDR3 is CAWSAGLAGNTGELFF. The DNA of the CDR3 is TGTGCCTGGAGTGCGGGACTAGCGGGGAACACCGGGGAGCTGTTTTTT.

V gene TRBV5-4 combines with J gene TRBJ2-7, with TRBD2 matching 12 bases. Trimming cost V 0 bases and J 6 bases; bases outside gene matches: 4. This CDR3 region has 15 residues. The V gene's germline CDR1 is SGHNT and CDR2 YYREEE (reference sequence). The CDR3 sequence: CASSLVLAGGVEQYF. CDR3 sequence (DNA): TGTGCCAGCAGCTTGGTCCTAGCGGGAGGGGTCGAGCAGTACTTC.

The chain recombines TRBV6-1 with TRBJ2-1, with TRBD2 identical over 8 bases. Germline V gene lookup returns CDR1 MNHNS and CDR2 SASEGT. The J segment lost 6 bases and the V segment lost 8 bases, leaving 12 bases of the junction unmatched. This CDR3 has 15 amino acids. CDR3 sequence: CASLVAGRLSNEQFF. In nucleotides, the CDR3 is TGTGCCAGCCTCGTAGCGGGGAGGTTGAGCAATGAGCAGTTCTTC.

The chain links TRBV6-4 to TRBJ1-2; D is ambiguous. In germline, CDR1 is MRHNA, CDR2 SNTAGT. V was clipped by 8 bases and J by 8 bases, with 21 bases between them. CDR3 length: 14 residues. DNA for the CDR3: TGTGCCAGCGCGCCGGAGGATACCCTCCACGGCTACACCTTC. Translated, it gives CASAPEDTLHGYTF.

The gene calls are TRBV4-3 and TRBJ2-3; 7 positions match TRBD2. In germline, CDR1 is LGHNA, CDR2 YSLEER. J gave up 8 bases and V 1 base, and 9 bases lay outside the gene matches. There are 15 residues in the CDR3. The CDR3 DNA is TGCGCCAGCAGCCAAGGGGCAGCTAGCGGACGTACGCAGTATTTT. Residues: CASSQGAASGRTQYF.

This sequence joins TRBV19 and TRBJ1-1; possible D gene TRBD1, 6 bases. The V and J ends lost 1 base and 10 bases respectively, with 16 bases between them. The CDR3 totals 14 residues. The germline V gene has CDR1 LNHDA and CDR2 SQIVND (reference sequence). The CDR3 DNA sequence: TGTGCCAGTAGTATAGGAAAGTTCAGGGGTTCAGCTTTCTTT. It codes for CASSIGKFRGSAFF.

The gene calls are TRBV11-2 and TRBJ2-5, with D possibly being TRBD2 (6 bases). This CDR3 is 15 amino acids long. The germline V gene has CDR1 SGHAT and CDR2 FQNNGV. Trimming pared 5 bases from V and 0 bases from J, leaving 13 bases between. Here the CDR3 DNA reads TGTGCCAGCAGCACACGTGTAGCGGACCAAGAGACCCAGTACTTC. This codes for CASSTRVADQETQYF. The full variable domain, completed using reference TRBV11-2 and TRBJ2-5, is EAGVAQSPRYKIIEKRQSVAFWCNPISGHATLYWYQQILGQGPKLLIQFQNNGVVDDSQLPKDRFSAERLKGVDSTLKIQPAKLEDSAVYLCASSTRVADQETQYFGPGTRLLVL.

The chain is built from TRBV6-5 and TRBJ1-5; 7 positions match TRBD1. The CDR3 runs 14 residues. V shed 0 bases and J 11 bases; nucleotides not matched to a gene: 7. Germline CDR1 MNHEY, CDR2 SVGAGI. CDR3 loop: CASSYSLEQGAQHF. In nucleotides, the CDR3 is TGTGCCAGCAGTTACTCGCTGGAGCAGGGGGCCCAGCATTTT.